This T cell receptor beta chain was recovered during a study of identical twins. General study findings and limits: Partial confounding of zero-insertion analyses by invariant MAIT and iNKT cells was possible.

Trimming cost V 1 base and J 3 bases, with 7 bases left between them. CDR3 length: 12 amino acids. Germline V gene data show CDR1 as DFQATT and CDR2 as SNEGSKA (reference sequence). This clonotype was seen at least ten times. The antigen remains unidentified. TCRdb re-analysed the 5' RACE reads in MiXCR, keeping a single row per CDR3 protein. The data contain about 240,000 distinct CDR3 sequences, 10% to 13% of them singletons. The genes are TRBV20-1 and TRBJ2-7; D call uncertain. The source material was memory T cells sorted from blood. The sequence came from a man in his fifties in good health. CDR3 nucleotides: TGCAGTGCTAGAGGGCGTGGCTACGAGCAGTACTTC. Translating gives CSARGRGYEQYF.